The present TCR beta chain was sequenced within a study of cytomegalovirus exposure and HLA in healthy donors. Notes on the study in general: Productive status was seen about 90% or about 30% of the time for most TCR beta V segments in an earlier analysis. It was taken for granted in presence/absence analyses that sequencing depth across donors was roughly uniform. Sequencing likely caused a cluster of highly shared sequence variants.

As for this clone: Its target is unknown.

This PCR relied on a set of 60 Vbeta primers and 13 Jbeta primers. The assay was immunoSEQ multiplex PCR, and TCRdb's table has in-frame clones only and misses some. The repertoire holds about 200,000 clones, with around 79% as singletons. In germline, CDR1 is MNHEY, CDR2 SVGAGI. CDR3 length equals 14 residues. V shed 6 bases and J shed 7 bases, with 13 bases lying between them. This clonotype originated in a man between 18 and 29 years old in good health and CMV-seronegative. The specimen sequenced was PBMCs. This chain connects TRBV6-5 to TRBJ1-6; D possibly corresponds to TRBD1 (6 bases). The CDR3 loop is CASRYQGRNSPLHF. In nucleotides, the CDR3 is TGTGCCAGCAGATATCAGGGGCGCAATTCACCCCTCCACTTT.